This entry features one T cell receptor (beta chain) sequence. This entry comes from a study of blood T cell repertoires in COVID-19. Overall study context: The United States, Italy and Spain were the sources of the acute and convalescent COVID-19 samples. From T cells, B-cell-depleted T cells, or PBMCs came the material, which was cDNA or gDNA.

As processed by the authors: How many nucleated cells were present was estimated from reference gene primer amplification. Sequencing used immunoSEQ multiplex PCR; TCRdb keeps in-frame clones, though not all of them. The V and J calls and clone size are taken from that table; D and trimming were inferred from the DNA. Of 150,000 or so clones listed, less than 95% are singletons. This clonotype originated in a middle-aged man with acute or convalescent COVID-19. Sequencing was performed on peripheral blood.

DNA of the CDR3: TGTGCCAGCAGCCCCGGACAGGGGCTCGACGAGCAGTACTTC. This codes for CASSPGQGLDEQYF. The rearrangement uses TRBV9 and TRBJ2-7; 9 bases agree with TRBD1. CDR3 length: 14 amino acids. CDR1 SGDLS and CDR2 YYNGEE come from the germline V gene. V was pared by 4 bases and J by 5 bases, with 7 bases of the junction left unmatched.